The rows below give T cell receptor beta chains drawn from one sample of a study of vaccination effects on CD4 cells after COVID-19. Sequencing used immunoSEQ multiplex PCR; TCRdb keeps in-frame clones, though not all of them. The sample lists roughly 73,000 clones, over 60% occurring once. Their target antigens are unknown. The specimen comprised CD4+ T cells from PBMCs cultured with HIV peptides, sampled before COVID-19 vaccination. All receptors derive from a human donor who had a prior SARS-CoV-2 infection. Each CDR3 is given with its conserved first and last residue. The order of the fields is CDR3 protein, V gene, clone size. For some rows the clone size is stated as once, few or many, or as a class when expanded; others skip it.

cdr3_aa: CASSSLDRGNGYTF; v_call: TRBV19; clone_size: -
cdr3_aa: CASSSGRGTETQYF; v_call: TRBV5-4; clone_size: -
cdr3_aa: CASSVSSGTDEQFF; v_call: TRBV9; clone_size: -
cdr3_aa: CASSIVGAANEKLFF; v_call: TRBV19; clone_size: -
cdr3_aa: CASSQDNQRPYPIDTQYF; v_call: TRBV4-1; clone_size: -
cdr3_aa: CASNHWGAGRNSPLHF; v_call: TRBV5-6; clone_size: few
cdr3_aa: CASSLEGPYSYEQYF; v_call: TRBV11-2; clone_size: -
cdr3_aa: CASSEAGNTIYF; v_call: TRBV2; clone_size: -
cdr3_aa: CASSPSSGSAYEQYF; v_call: TRBV16; clone_size: -
cdr3_aa: CASMGQNSYEQYF; v_call: TRBV2; clone_size: few
cdr3_aa: CASSQSQLRGRTEAFF; v_call: TRBV4-1; clone_size: few
cdr3_aa: CASLGLAGAYEQYF; v_call: TRBV2; clone_size: -
cdr3_aa: CSAHSGETQYF; v_call: TRBV20-1; clone_size: once
cdr3_aa: CAGKLSGANVLTF; v_call: TRBV12-3/TRBV12-4; clone_size: -
cdr3_aa: CASGLRTGESNQPQHF; v_call: TRBV12-5; clone_size: -
cdr3_aa: CASSLVAGRYEQYF; v_call: TRBV5-1; clone_size: once
cdr3_aa: CASSQEATSSYNEQFF; v_call: TRBV4-1; clone_size: -
cdr3_aa: CARQGDNQPQHF; v_call: TRBV21-1; clone_size: -
cdr3_aa: CASSTIGGRIWEQFF; v_call: TRBV7-8; clone_size: -
cdr3_aa: CASSKASGLAEQYF; v_call: TRBV5-1; clone_size: -
cdr3_aa: CASSLPGGETQYF; v_call: TRBV5-1; clone_size: -
cdr3_aa: CASSLGLAGGLDTQYF; v_call: TRBV5-1; clone_size: -
cdr3_aa: CASSYRRTGEQFF; v_call: TRBV6-5; clone_size: few
cdr3_aa: CASSSPPGTNEEVQYF; v_call: TRBV11-3; clone_size: -
cdr3_aa: CASSQDSGASYNSPLHF; v_call: TRBV3-1/TRBV3-2; clone_size: -
cdr3_aa: CASSPRTVSYEQYF; v_call: TRBV4-2; clone_size: -
cdr3_aa: CASSEGRGGLWEQYF; v_call: TRBV10-1; clone_size: -
cdr3_aa: CASGSTGVISTGELFF; v_call: TRBV12-5; clone_size: -
cdr3_aa: CSVANPLTNIQYF; v_call: TRBV29-1; clone_size: -
cdr3_aa: CASSFGGPDRPEAFF; v_call: TRBV5-6; clone_size: -
cdr3_aa: CASSRGRDRRAYEQYF; v_call: TRBV18; clone_size: -
cdr3_aa: CASSLWHLAGGQETQYF; v_call: TRBV5-5; clone_size: -
cdr3_aa: CASSYLRTGGSYGYTF; v_call: TRBV6-5; clone_size: -
cdr3_aa: CASRQDFTTDTQYF; v_call: TRBV6-5; clone_size: -
cdr3_aa: CASSLTGVDEKLFF; v_call: TRBV5-4; clone_size: -
cdr3_aa: CASSPDSVGWGYTF; v_call: TRBV28; clone_size: -
cdr3_aa: CASRKQGANEQYF; v_call: TRBV6-5; clone_size: -
cdr3_aa: CASSQDGNRGGSGELFF; v_call: TRBV4-3; clone_size: -
cdr3_aa: CASSVEWGGTGELFF; v_call: TRBV9; clone_size: -
cdr3_aa: CASSPGTAPYEQYF; v_call: TRBV7-3; clone_size: few
cdr3_aa: CASSPLNREQYF; v_call: TRBV7-2; clone_size: -
cdr3_aa: CATSDPRTGGETQYF; v_call: TRBV24-1; clone_size: -
cdr3_aa: CASSQEVEYEQYF; v_call: TRBV4-2; clone_size: -
cdr3_aa: CASSLLTSSETQYF; v_call: TRBV7-9; clone_size: -
cdr3_aa: CASSLYVSGDEQYF; v_call: TRBV5-1; clone_size: -
cdr3_aa: CAWNTGTAYNSPLHF; v_call: TRBV30; clone_size: -
cdr3_aa: CASSPRDWNNQPQHF; v_call: TRBV19; clone_size: -
cdr3_aa: CASSLAGQAIDEQFF; v_call: TRBV3-1/TRBV3-2; clone_size: -
cdr3_aa: CASSQIGGGYNEQFF; v_call: TRBV4-1; clone_size: -
cdr3_aa: CASSLGVAAGGANQPQHF; v_call: TRBV7-9; clone_size: -
cdr3_aa: CASSYVPSGSVPGETQYF; v_call: TRBV6-2/TRBV6-3; clone_size: -
cdr3_aa: CASSYTAVSAEAFF; v_call: TRBV6-5; clone_size: -
cdr3_aa: CASSLGRVYEQYF; v_call: TRBV7-9; clone_size: -